Many counts were recorded for the clone carrying this TCR beta chain. What it binds is not known. This sample was taken from a study of T cells in Graves' hyperthyroidism and ophthalmopathy. Study-wide results and limits: Blood also showed most of the thyroid clonotypes that were expanded above 0.001.

Germline V lookup: CDR1 SGHVS, CDR2 FQNEAQ. V dropped 5 bases and J dropped 5; count of bases not matched to a gene: 8. CDR3 length: 15 amino acids. Uncontrolled infection, other autoimmune disease, pregnancy or lactation barred patients from enrollment. Diagnosing involved the use of clinical symptoms, serum thyroxine and TRAb, thyroid ultrasound and orbital computed tomography. RNA transcripts provided the source from which TCR beta CDR3 regions were amplified. The study used the HTBI primer set for a first-round RT-PCR of the TCR CDR3. TCRdb reprocessed the multiplex PCR reads via MiXCR and lists one record per CDR3 protein. In the table there are about 480,000 distinct CDR3 sequences, less than 25% of which are singletons.

This chain joins TRBV7-8 and TRBJ1-5; 8 nucleotides align to TRBD1. This TCR derives from a woman aged 25-40 years with Graves' ophthalmopathy. Sequencing input: blood. In nucleotides, the CDR3 is TGTGCCAGCAGCGCCCGGACAGGGAGAGATCAGCCCCAGCATTTT. Its protein product is CASSARTGRDQPQHF.